This TCR beta chain was identified in a study of blood T cell repertoires in COVID-19 (dated by TCRdb to about 2020). Regarding the research as a whole: Samples from collaborators originated in the United States, Italy and Spain and spanned both the acute and convalescent phases of COVID-19. The material from the prospective study consisted of cDNA or gDNA derived from T cells, B-cell-depleted T cells, or PBMCs. HLA class I and class II types, where available, came from metadata supplied by the sample provider rather than from assay-based typing. A de-identified subject ID, COVID-19 status, age in years and sex were almost always included in the sample metadata. The dataset comprised deeply sampled blood TCRbeta repertoires from subjects exposed to, actively infected with, or recovered from COVID-19. Samples came from the ongoing ImmuneRACE study (first 160 participants) plus 1,254 subjects from 6 global collaborators. The repertoires were released in a freely available public database intended as a resource for research on the immune response to SARS-CoV-2.

At one collaborating source in Seattle, patients were enrolled during active infection and were followed longitudinally through the course of disease. Whole blood was collected in K2EDTA tubes by collaborating institutions according to the institutions' own protocols. For TCRbeta analysis, collaborator samples were shipped as frozen whole blood, as isolated PBMCs, or as DNA extracted from either sample type. From its cysteine to its phenylalanine, the CDR3 spans 15 amino acids. The DNA shown is the 45-base CDR3, in frame from base 1. CDR1 and CDR2, looked up from the germline V gene, are KGHSH and LQKENI. V is cut back by 2 bases and J by 2 bases, with 3 bases in the junction unmatched. Broad study findings and their caveats: The amount of clinical and demographic metadata varied by source and participant and was provided uncurated.

The immunoSEQ Assay, a bias-controlled multiplex PCR, was used to amplify TCRbeta CDR3 regions from genomic DNA. In the paper's pipeline: Within the assay, amplification of reference gene primers was used to estimate how many nucleated cells each sample contained. To quantify the absolute abundance of each unique TCRbeta CDR3 rearrangement, sequence reads were collapsed and filtered. For each sample, productive Simpson clonality was calculated as the square root of Simpson's diversity index over productive rearrangements. TCRdb's version of the immuneACCESS table is confined to in-frame rearrangements and falls short of the full clone set. An unresolved V gene accounts for under half of the shortfall where checked; the remainder is of unknown origin. That table gives V, J and clone size, and the DNA gave D and trimming. Present in this sample are about 210,000 clones, about 84% of which were seen just once. The ten largest clones take up 7.5% to 9% of the sample.

Concerning this clone itself: No antigen is known for it. Per-base quality was not reported, and no clone a single base away is much larger than it.

This clonotype originated in a woman older than 75 with COVID-19, enrolled during active disease. Sequenced material: peripheral blood. The rearranged segments are TRBV18 and TRBJ2-3; the central 8 bases match TRBD1. This receptor carries the CDR3 CASSPVGQDTDTQYF. The nucleotides read TGTGCCAGCTCACCAGTGGGACAGGACACAGATACGCAGTATTTT.